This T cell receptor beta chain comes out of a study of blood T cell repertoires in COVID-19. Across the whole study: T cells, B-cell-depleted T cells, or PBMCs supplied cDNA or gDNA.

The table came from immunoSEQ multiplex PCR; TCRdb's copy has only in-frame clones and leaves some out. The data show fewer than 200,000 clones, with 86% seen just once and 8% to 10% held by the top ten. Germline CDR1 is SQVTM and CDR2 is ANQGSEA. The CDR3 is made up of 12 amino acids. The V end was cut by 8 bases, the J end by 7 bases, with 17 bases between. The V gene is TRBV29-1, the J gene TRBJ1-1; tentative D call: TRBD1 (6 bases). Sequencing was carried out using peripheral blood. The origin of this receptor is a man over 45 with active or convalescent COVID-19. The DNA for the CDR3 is TGCAGCCACTACACCGGGACAAATGAAGCTTTCTTT. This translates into CSHYTGTNEAFF.